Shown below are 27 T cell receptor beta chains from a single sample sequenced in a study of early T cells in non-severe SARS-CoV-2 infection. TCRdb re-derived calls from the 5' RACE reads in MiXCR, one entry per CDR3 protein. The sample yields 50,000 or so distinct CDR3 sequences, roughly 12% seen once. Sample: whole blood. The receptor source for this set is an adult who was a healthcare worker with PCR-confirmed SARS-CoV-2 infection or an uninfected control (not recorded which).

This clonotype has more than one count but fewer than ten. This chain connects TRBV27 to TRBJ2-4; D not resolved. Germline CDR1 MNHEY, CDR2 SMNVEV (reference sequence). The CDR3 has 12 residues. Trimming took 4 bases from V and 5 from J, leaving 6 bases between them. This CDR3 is CASSSMENIQYF. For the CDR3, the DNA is TGTGCCAGCAGTTCGATGGAAAACATTCAGTACTTC.

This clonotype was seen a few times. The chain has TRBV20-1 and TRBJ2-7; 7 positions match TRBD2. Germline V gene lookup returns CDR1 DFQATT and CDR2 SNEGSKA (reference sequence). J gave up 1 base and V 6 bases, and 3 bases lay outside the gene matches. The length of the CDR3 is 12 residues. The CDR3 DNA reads TGCAGTGCACCGGGACTATCCTACGAGCAGTACTTC. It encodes CSAPGLSYEQYF.

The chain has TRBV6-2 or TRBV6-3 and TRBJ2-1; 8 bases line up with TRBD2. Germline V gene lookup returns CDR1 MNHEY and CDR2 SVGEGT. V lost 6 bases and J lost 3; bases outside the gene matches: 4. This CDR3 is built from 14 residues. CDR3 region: CASSPLAVYNEQFF. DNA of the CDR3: TGTGCCAGCAGCCCACTAGCGGTCTACAATGAGCAGTTCTTC.

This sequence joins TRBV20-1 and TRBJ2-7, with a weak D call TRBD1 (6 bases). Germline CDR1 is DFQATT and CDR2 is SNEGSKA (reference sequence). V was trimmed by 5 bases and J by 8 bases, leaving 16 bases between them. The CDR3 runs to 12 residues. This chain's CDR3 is CSASFRGPKQYF. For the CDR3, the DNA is TGCAGTGCTTCTTTCAGGGGCCCTAAGCAGTACTTC.

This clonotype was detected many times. CDR3 in amino acids: CASSLGDRVNTEAFF. CDR3 DNA: TGTGCCAGCAGCTTAGGAGACAGGGTGAACACTGAAGCTTTCTTT. This chain uses TRBV11-2 with TRBJ1-1; 7 positions match TRBD1. Germline V gene data show CDR1 as SGHAT and CDR2 as FQNNGV. The V and J ends lost 1 base and 0 bases, in that order; junction bases with no gene match: 2. This CDR3 is built from 15 residues.

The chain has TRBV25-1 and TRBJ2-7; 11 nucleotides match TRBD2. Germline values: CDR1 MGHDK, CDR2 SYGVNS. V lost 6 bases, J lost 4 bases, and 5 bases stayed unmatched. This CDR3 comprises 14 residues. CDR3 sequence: CASRTSGIVYEQYF. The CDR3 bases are TGTGCCAGCAGGACTAGCGGGATTGTGTACGAGCAGTACTTC.

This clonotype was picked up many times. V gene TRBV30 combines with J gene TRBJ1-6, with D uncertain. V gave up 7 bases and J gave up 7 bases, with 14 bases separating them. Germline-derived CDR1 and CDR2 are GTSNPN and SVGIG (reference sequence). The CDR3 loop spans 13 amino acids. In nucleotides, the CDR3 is TGTGCCTTAGAATGGAGGCTAAATTCACCCCTCCACTTT. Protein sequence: CALEWRLNSPLHF.

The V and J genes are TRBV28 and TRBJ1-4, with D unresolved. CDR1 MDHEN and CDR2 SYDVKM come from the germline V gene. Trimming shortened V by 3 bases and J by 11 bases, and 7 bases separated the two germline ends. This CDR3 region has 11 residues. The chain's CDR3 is CASSLGGKLFF. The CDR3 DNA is TGTGCCAGCAGTTTGGGCGGTAAACTGTTTTTT. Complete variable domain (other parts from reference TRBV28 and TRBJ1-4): DVKVTQSSRYLVKRTGEKVFLECVQDMDHENMFWYRQDPGLGLRLIYFSYDVKMKEKGDIPEGYSVSREKKERFSLILESASTNQTSMYLCASSLGGKLFFGSGTQLSVL.

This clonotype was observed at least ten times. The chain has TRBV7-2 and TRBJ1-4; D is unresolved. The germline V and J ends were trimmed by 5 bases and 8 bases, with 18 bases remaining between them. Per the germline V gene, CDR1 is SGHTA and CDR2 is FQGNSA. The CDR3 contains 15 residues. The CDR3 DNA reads TGTGCCAGCAGCACACCCCTGGGCGGGCGGGAAAAACTGTTTTTT. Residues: CASSTPLGGREKLFF.

CDR3 nucleotides: TGTGCCAGCAGCCTGGAAGGGACAGGGGGCGCAGATACGCAGTATTTT. Encoded protein: CASSLEGTGGADTQYF. V usage is TRBV28 and J usage is TRBJ2-3, with TRBD1 matching over 12 bases. After removal of 6 bases from V and 4 bases from J, the junction contained 8 bases not matched to a gene. CDR1 is MDHEN and CDR2 is SYDVKM in the germline V gene. This CDR3 region has 16 residues.

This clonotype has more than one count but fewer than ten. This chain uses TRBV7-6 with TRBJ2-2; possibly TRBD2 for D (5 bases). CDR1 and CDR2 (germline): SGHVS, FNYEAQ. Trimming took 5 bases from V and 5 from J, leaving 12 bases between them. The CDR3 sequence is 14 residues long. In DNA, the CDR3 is TGTGCCAGCAGCCCCGAGGGATGGACCGGGGAGCTGTTTTTT. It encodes CASSPEGWTGELFF.

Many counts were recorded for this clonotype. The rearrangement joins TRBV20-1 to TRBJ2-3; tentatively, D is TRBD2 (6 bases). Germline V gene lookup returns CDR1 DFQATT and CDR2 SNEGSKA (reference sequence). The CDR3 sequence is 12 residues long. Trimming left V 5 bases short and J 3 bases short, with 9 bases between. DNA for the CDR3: TGCAGTGCTGAGGAGGGAACAGATACGCAGTATTTT. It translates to CSAEEGTDTQYF.

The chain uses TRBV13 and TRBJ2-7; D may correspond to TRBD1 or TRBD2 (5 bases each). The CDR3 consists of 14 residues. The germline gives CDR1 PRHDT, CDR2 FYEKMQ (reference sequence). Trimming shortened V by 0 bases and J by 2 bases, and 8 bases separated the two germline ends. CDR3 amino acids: CASSLGGTTYEQYF. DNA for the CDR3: TGTGCCAGCAGCTTAGGGGGGACCACCTACGAGCAGTACTTC.

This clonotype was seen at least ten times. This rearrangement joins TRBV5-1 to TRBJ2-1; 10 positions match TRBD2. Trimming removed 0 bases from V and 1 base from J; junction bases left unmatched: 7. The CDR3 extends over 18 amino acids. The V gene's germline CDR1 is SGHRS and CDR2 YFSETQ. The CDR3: CASSLARTSGYSYNEQFF. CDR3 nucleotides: TGCGCCAGCAGCTTGGCCAGGACTAGCGGATATTCCTACAATGAGCAGTTCTTC.

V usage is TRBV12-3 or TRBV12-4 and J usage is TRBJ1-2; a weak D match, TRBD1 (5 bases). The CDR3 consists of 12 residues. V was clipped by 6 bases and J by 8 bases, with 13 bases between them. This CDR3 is CASSQGGRGYTF. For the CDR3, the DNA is TGTGCCAGCAGCCAGGGAGGTCGCGGCTACACCTTC.

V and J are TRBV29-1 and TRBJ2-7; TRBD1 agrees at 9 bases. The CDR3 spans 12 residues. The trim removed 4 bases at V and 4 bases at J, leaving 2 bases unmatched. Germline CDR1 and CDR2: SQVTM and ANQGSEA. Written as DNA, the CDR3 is TGCAGCGTTGGGGACAGGGAGTACGAGCAGTACTTC. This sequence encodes CSVGDREYEQYF.

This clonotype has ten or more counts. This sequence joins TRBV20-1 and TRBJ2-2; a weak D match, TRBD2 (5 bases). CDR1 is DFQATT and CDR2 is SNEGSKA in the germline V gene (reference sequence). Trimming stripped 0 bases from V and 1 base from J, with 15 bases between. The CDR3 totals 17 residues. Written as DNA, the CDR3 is TGCAGTGCTAGAGATCCCCGGGGTAGAGGGAACACCGGGGAGCTGTTTTTT. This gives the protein CSARDPRGRGNTGELFF.

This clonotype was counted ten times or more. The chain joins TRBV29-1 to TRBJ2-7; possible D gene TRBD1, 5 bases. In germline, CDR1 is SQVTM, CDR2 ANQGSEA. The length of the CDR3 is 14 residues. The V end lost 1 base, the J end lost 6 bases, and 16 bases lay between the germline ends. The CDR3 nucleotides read TGCAGCGTTGAAGTTCGCCGGCAGGGTGGCGAGCAGTACTTC. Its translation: CSVEVRRQGGEQYF.

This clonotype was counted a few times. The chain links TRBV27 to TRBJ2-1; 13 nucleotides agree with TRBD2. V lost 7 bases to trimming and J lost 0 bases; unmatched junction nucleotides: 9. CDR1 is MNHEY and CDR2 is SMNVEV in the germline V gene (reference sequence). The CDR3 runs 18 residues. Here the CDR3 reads CASTPTSGGLSSYNEQFF. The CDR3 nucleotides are TGTGCCAGCACCCCGACTAGCGGGGGGTTAAGCTCCTACAATGAGCAGTTCTTC.

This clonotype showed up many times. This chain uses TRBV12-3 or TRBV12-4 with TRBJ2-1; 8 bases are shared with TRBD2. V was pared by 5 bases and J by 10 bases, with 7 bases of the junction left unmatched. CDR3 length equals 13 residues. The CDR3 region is CASSPRGGKEQFF. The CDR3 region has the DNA TGTGCCAGCAGTCCTCGGGGGGGCAAAGAGCAGTTCTTC.

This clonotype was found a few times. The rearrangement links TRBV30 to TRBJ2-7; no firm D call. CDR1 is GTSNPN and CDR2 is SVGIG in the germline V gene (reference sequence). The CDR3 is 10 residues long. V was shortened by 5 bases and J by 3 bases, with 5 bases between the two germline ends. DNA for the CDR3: TGTGCCTGGGGTAACTACGAGCAGTACTTC. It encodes CAWGNYEQYF.

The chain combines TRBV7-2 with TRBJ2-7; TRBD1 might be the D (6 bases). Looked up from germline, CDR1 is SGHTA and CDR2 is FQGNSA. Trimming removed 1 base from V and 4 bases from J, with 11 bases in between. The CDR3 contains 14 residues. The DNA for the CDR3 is TGTGCCAGCAGCTTAGGGACAGCCAAGTACGAGCAGTACTTC. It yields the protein CASSLGTAKYEQYF.

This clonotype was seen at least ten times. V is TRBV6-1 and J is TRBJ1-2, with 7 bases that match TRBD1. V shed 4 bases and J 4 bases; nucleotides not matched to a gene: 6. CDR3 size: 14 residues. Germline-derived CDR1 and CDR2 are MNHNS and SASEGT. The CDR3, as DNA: TGTGCCAGCAGTGCACAGGGGACCGGCTATGGCTACACCTTC. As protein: CASSAQGTGYGYTF.

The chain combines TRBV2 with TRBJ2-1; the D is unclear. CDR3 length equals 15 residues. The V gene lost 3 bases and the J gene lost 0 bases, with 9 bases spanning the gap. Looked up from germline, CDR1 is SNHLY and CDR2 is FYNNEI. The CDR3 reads CASSDSDVSYNEQFF. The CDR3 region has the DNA TGTGCCAGCAGTGATTCGGACGTCTCCTACAATGAGCAGTTCTTC. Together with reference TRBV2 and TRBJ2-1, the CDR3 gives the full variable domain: EPEVTQTPSHQVTQMGQEVILRCVPISNHLYFYWYRQILGQKVEFLVSFYNNEISEKSEIFDDQFSVERPDGSNFTLKIRSTKLEDSAMYFCASSDSDVSYNEQFFGPGTRLTVL.

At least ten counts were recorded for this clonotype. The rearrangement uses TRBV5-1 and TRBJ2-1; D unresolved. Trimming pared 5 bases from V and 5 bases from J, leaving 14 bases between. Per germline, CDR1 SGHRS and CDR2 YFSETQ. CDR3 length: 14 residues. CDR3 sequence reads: CASSLGQVDNEQFF. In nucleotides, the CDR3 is TGCGCCAGCAGTCTAGGGCAGGTGGACAATGAGCAGTTCTTC.

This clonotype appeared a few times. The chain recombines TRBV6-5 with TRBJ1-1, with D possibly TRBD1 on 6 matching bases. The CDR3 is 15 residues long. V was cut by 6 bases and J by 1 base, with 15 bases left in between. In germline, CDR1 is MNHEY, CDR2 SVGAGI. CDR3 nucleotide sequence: TGTGCCAGCAGCCCATTCCAGGGGCGGAACACTGAAGCTTTCTTT. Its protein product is CASSPFQGRNTEAFF.

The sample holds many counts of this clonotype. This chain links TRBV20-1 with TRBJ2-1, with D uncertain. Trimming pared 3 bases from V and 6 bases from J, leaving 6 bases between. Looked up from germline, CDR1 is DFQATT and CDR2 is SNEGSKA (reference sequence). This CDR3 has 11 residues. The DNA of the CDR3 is TGCAGTGCTAGTAGGGTCAATGAGCAGTTCTTC. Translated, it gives CSASRVNEQFF.